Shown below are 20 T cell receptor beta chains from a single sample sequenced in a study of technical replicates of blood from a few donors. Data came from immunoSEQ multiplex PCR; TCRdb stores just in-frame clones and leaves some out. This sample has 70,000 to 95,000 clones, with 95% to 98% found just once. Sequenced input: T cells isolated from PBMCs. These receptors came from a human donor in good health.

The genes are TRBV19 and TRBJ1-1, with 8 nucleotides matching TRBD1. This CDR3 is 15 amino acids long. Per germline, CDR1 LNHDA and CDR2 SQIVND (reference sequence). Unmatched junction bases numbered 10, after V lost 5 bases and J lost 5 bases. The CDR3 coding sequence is TGTGCCAGTAGTCTCGGGACAGGCAAACATACTGAAGCTTTCTTT. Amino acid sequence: CASSLGTGKHTEAFF.

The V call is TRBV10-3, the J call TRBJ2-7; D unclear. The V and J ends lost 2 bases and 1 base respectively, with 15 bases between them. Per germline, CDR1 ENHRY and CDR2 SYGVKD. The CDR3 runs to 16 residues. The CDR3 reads CAISEPRLDGSYEQYF. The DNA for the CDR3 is TGTGCCATCAGTGAGCCGAGGCTAGATGGATCCTACGAGCAGTACTTC.

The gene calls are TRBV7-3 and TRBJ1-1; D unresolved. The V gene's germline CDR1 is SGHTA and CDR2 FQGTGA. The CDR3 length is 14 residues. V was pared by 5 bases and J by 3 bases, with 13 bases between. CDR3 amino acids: CASSLGGGYTEAFF. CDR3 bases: TGTGCCAGCAGCCTAGGAGGCGGCTACACTGAAGCTTTCTTT.

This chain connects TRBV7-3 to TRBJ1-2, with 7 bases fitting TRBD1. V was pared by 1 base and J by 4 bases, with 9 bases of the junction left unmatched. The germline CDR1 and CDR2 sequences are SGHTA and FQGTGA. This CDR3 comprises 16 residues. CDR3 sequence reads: CASSLIRRDSIYGYTF. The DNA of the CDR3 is TGTGCCAGCAGCTTAATCCGACGGGACAGCATCTATGGCTACACCTTC.

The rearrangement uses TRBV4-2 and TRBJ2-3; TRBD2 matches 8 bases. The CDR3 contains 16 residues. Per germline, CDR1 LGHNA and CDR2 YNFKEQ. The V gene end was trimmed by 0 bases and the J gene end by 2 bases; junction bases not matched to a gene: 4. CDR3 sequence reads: CASSQEIAGLTDTQYF. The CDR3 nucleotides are TGTGCCAGCAGCCAAGAAATAGCGGGGCTCACAGATACGCAGTATTTT.

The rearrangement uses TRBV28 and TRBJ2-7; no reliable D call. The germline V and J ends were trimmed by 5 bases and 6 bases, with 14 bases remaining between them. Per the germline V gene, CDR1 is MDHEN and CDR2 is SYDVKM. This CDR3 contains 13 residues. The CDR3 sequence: CASSLGLLSEQYF. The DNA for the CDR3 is TGTGCCAGCAGTCTTGGGCTGTTATCCGAGCAGTACTTC.

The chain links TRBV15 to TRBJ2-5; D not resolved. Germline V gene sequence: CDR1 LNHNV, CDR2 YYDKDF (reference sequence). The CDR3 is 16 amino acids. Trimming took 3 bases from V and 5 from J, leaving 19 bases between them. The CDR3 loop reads CATSSYRSKMKETQYF. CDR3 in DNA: TGTGCCACCAGCAGTTATCGGAGTAAGATGAAGGAGACCCAGTACTTC.

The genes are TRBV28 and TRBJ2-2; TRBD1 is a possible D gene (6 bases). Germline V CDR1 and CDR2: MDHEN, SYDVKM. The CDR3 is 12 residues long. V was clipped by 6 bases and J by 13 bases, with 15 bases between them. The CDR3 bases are TGTGCCAGCAGGAGGGGGTATGATCTGCTGTTTTTT. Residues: CASRRGYDLLFF.

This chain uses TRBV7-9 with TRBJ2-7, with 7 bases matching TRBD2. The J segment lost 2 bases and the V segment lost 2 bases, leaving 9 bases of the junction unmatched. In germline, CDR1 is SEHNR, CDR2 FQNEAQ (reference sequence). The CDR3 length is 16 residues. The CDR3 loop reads CASSLPTGDYPYEQYF. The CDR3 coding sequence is TGTGCCAGCAGCTTACCAACTGGGGACTACCCCTACGAGCAGTACTTC. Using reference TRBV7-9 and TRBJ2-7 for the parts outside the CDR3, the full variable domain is DTGVSQNPRHKITKRGQNVTFRCDPISEHNRLYWYRQTLGQGPEFLTYFQNEAQLEKSRLLSDRFSAERPKGSFSTLEIQRTEQGDSAMYLCASSLPTGDYPYEQYFGPGTRLTVT.

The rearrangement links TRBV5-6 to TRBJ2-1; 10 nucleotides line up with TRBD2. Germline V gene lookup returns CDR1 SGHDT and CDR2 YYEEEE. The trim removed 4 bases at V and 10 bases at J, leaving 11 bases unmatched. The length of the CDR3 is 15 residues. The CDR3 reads CASSLRLAGRGEQFF. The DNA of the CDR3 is TGTGCCAGCAGCCTTAGACTAGCGGGTAGGGGGGAGCAGTTCTTC.

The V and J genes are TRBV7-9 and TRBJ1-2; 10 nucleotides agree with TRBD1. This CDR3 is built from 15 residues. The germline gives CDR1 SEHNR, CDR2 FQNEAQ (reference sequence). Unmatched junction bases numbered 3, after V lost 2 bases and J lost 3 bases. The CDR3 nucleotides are TGTGCCAGCAGCTTATCGGGACAGGGGCACTATGGCTACACCTTC. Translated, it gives CASSLSGQGHYGYTF.

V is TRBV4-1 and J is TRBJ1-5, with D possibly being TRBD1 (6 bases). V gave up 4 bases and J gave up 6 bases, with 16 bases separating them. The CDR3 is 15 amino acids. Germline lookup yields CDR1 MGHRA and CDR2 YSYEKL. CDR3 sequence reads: CASSPIIGGPQPQHF. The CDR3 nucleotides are TGCGCCAGCAGCCCAATTATCGGGGGGCCTCAGCCCCAGCATTTT.

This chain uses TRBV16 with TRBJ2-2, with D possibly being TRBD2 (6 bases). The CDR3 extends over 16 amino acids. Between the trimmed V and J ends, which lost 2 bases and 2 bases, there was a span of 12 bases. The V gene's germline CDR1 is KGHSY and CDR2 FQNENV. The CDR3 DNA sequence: TGTGCCAGCAGCCAAGACCCAGGGACTAACACCGGGGAGCTGTTTTTT. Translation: CASSQDPGTNTGELFF.

The CDR3: CASRPGWVTGELFF. The CDR3, as DNA: TGTGCCAGCAGGCCGGGATGGGTCACCGGGGAGCTGTTTTTT. The gene calls are TRBV27 and TRBJ2-2; tentatively, D is TRBD2 (5 bases). V lost 6 bases and J lost 4, with 12 bases in between. There are 14 residues in the CDR3. Germline loops: CDR1 MNHEY, CDR2 SMNVEV (reference sequence).

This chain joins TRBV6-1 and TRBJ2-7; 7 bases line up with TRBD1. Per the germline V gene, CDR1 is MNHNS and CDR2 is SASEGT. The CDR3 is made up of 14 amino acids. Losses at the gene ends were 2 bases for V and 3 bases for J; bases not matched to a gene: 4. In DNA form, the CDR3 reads TGTGCCAGCAGTGAATGGACAGGATACTACGAGCAGTACTTC. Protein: CASSEWTGYYEQYF.

The CDR3 region has the DNA TGTGCCAGTAGTATAGTTATTAACACTGAAGCTTTCTTT. Protein product: CASSIVINTEAFF. The chain has TRBV19 and TRBJ1-1; D is uncertain. There are 13 residues in the CDR3. Between the trimmed V and J ends, which lost 1 base and 2 bases, there was a span of 5 bases. CDR1 LNHDA and CDR2 SQIVND come from the germline V gene (reference sequence).

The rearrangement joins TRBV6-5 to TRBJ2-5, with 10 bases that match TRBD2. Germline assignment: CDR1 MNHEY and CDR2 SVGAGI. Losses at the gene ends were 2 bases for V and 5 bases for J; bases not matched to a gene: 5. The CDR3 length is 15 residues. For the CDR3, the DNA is TGTGCCAGCAGTTACCTTTCAGCGGGGGGGGAGACCCAGTACTTC. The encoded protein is CASSYLSAGGETQYF.

The CDR3 nucleotides read TGTGCCACCCTGGAGGAGGGGCCAAGATTTACCTACGAGCAGTACTTC. Amino acid sequence: CATLEEGPRFTYEQYF. The rearrangement uses TRBV10-3 and TRBJ2-7, with D perhaps TRBD2 (6 bases). The V gene's germline CDR1 is ENHRY and CDR2 SYGVKD. The V end was cut by 10 bases, the J end by 2 bases, with 24 bases between. The CDR3 totals 16 residues.

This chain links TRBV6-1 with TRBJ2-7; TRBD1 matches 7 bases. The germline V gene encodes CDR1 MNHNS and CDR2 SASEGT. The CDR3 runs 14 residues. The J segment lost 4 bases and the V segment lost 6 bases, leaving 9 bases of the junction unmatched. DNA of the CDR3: TGTGCCAGCAGCTTGGACAGGCATAGTTACGAGCAGTACTTC. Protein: CASSLDRHSYEQYF.

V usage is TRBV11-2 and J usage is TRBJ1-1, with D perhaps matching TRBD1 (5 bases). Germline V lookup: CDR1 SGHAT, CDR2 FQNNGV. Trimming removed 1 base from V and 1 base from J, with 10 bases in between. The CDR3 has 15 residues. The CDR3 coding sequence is TGTGCCAGCAGCTTAGTGAGCACAGGGAACACTGAAGCTTTCTTT. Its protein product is CASSLVSTGNTEAFF.